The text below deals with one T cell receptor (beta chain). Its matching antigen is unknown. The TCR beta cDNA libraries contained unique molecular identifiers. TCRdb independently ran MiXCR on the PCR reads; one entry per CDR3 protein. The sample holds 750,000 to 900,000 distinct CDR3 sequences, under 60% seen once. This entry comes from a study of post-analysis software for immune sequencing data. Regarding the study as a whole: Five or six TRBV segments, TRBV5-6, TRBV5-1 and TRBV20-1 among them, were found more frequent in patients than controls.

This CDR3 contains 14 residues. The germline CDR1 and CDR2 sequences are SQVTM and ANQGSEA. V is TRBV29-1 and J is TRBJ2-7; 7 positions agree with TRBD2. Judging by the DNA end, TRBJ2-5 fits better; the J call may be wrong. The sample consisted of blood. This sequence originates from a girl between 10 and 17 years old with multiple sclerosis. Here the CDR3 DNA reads TGCAGCGTTGATCCCAGCGGGATTCGTGAGACCCAGTACTTC. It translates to CSVDPSGIRETQYF.